The 4 T cell receptor beta chains in this list originate from one sample, sequenced in a study of Graves' ophthalmopathy and Graves' hyperthyroidism. RNA transcripts were the template, and TCR beta CDR3 regions were amplified from them. HTBI-primed RT-PCR formed the first round, and a multiplex PCR formed the second. TCRdb analysed the multiplex PCR reads with MiXCR anew, one entry per CDR3 protein. This table holds around 670,000 distinct CDR3 sequences, 40% found once. The sequenced material came from peripheral blood. The receptors were gathered from an adult man with Graves' ophthalmopathy.

The V call is TRBV20-1, the J call TRBJ1-1; D gene unclear. This CDR3 contains 13 residues. Trimming took off 5 bases at V and 1 base at J, with 11 bases between the two ends. Per the germline V gene, CDR1 is DFQATT and CDR2 is SNEGSKA (reference sequence). Here the CDR3 reads CSAGRQRNTEAFF. CDR3 nucleotide sequence: TGCAGTGCTGGAAGACAAAGGAACACTGAAGCTTTCTTT.

The chain links TRBV7-8 to TRBJ2-7; 9 nucleotides line up with TRBD2. V dropped 2 bases and J dropped 2; count of bases not matched to a gene: 4. CDR3 length: 15 amino acids. Per the germline V gene, CDR1 is SGHVS and CDR2 is FQNEAQ. CDR3 loop: CASSLSGGPPYEQYF. The DNA of the CDR3 is TGTGCCAGCAGCTTAAGCGGGGGGCCTCCCTACGAGCAGTACTTC. The full variable domain, with the rest looked up from reference TRBV7-8 and TRBJ2-7, is GAGVSQSPRYKVAKRGQDVALRCDPISGHVSLFWYQQALGQGPEFLTYFQNEAQLDKSGLPSDRFFAERPEGSVSTLKIQRTQQEDSAVYLCASSLSGGPPYEQYFGPGTRLTVT.

The chain joins TRBV6-5 to TRBJ1-6; D remains ambiguous. Trimming left V 8 bases short and J 6 bases short, with 14 bases between. CDR1 and CDR2 (germline): MNHEY, SVGAGI. The CDR3 spans 14 residues. In nucleotides, the CDR3 is TGTGCCAGCGCTAACACAGCCGCTAATTCACCCCTCCACTTT. It encodes CASANTAANSPLHF.

This clonotype was seen a handful of times. The chain has TRBV20-1 and TRBJ1-6; D perhaps matches TRBD1 (5 bases). CDR1 DFQATT and CDR2 SNEGSKA come from the germline V gene (reference sequence). The V gene lost 4 bases and the J gene lost 13 bases, with 20 bases spanning the gap. This CDR3 contains 14 residues. In DNA, the CDR3 is TGCAGTGCTAAGAAGGGACGGGGATTTTCGCCCCTCCACTTT. This sequence encodes CSAKKGRGFSPLHF.